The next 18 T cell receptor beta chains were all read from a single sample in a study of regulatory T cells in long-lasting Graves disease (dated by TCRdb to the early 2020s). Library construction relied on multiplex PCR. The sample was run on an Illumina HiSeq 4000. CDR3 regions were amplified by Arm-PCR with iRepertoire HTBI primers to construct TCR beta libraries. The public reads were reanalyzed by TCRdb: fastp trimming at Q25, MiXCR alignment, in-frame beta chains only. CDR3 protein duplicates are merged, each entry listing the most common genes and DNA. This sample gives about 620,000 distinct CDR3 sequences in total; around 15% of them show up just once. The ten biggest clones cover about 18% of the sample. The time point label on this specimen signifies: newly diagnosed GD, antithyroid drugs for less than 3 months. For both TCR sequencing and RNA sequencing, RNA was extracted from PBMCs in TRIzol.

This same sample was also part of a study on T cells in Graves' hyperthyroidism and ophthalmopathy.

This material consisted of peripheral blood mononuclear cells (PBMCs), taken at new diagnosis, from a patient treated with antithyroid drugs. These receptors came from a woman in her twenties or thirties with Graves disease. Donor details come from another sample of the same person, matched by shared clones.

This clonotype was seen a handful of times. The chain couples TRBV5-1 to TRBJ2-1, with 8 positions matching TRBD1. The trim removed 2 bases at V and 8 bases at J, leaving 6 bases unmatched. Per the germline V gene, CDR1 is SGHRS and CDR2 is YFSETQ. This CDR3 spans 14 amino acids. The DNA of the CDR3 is TGCGCCAGCAGCTTACAGGGGGTAGGGGATGAGCAGTTCTTC. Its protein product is CASSLQGVGDEQFF.

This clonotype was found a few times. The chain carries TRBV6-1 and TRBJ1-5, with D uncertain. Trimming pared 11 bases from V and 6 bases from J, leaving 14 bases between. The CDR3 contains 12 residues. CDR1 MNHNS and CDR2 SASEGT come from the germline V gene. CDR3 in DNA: TGTGCCTCCGCCCGGGTAGGTCAGCCCCAGCATTTT. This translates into CASARVGQPQHF.

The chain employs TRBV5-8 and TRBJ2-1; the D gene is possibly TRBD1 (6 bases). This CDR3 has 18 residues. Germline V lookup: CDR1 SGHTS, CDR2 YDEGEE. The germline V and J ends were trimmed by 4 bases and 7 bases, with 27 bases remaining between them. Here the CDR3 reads CASSLALLTGLVANEQFF. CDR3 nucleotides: TGTGCCAGCAGCCTGGCCCTCCTTACAGGGCTCGTCGCGAATGAGCAGTTCTTC.

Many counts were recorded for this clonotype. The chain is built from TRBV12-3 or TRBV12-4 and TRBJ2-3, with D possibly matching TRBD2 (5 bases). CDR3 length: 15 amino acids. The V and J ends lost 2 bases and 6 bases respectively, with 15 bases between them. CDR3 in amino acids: CASSLRESKTDTQYF. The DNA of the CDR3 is TGTGCCAGCAGTTTAAGGGAGTCGAAAACCGATACGCAGTATTTT.

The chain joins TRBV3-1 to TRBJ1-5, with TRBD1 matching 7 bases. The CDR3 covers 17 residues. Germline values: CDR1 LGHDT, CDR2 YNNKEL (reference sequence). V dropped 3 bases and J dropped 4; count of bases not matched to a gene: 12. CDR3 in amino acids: CASSQPTGSQYNQPQHF. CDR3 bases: TGTGCCAGCAGCCAGCCGACAGGGAGTCAATATAATCAGCCCCAGCATTTT. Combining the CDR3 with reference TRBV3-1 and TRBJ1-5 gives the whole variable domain DTAVSQTPKYLVTQMGNDKSIKCEQNLGHDTMYWYKQDSKKFLKIMFSYNNKELIINETVPNRFSPKSPDKAHLNLHINSLELGDSAVYFCASSQPTGSQYNQPQHFGDGTRLSIL.

The CDR3 DNA follows: TGTGCCATCAGTGGGCAGGGGGAAAAACTGTTTTTT. Its protein product is CAISGQGEKLFF. The gene calls are TRBV10-3 and TRBJ1-4, with D perhaps matching TRBD1 (6 bases). The germline CDR1 and CDR2 sequences are ENHRY and SYGVKD. CDR3 length equals 12 residues. V was clipped by 4 bases and J by 8 bases, with 8 bases between them.

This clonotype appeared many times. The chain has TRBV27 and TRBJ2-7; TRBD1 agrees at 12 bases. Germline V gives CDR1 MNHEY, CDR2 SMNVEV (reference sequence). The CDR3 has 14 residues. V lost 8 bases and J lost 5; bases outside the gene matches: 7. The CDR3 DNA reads TGTGCCAGCCGTTACCGGGACAGGGGGCACGAGCAGTACTTC. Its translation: CASRYRDRGHEQYF.

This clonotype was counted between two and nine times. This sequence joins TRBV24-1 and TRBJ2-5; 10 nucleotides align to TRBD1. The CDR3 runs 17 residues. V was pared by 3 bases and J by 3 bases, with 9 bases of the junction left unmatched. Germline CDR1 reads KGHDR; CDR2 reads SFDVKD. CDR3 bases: TGTGCCACCAGTGATGGAGCCGGGACAGGGGTAAAAGAGACCCAGTACTTC. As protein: CATSDGAGTGVKETQYF.

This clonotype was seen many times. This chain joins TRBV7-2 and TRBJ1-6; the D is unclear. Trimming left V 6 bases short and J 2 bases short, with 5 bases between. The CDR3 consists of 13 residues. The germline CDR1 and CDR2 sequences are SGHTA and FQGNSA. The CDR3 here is CASSRTYNSPLHF. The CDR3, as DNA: TGTGCCAGCAGTAGAACCTATAATTCACCCCTCCACTTT. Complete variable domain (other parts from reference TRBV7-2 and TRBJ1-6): GAGVSQSPSNKVTEKGKDVELRCDPISGHTALYWYRQSLGQGLEFLIYFQGNSAPDKSGLPSDRFSAERTGGSVSTLTIQRTQQEDSAVYLCASSRTYNSPLHFGNGTRLTVT.

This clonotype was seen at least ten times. The CDR3 region is CASSNLQKAFF. In nucleotides, the CDR3 is TGTGCCAGCAGCAACCTACAGAAAGCTTTCTTT. This chain connects TRBV3-1 to TRBJ1-1; D is uncertain. Germline values: CDR1 LGHDT, CDR2 YNNKEL (reference sequence). V dropped 5 bases and J dropped 9 bases, with 10 bases sitting between them. The CDR3 has 11 residues.

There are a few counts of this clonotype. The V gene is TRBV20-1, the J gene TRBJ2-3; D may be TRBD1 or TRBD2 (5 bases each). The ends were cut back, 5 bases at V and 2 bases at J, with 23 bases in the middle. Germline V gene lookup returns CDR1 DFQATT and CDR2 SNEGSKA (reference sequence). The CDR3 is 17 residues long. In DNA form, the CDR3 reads TGCAGTGCTTCCAAACCGGGACCTCAGGCTAACACAGATACGCAGTATTTT. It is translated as CSASKPGPQANTDTQYF.

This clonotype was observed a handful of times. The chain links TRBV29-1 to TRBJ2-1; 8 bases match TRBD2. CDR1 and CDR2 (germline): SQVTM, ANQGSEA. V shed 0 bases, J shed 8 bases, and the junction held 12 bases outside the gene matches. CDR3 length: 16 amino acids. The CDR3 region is CSVEDLRAGVIDEQFF. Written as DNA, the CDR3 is TGCAGCGTTGAAGATTTGAGAGCGGGGGTTATAGATGAGCAGTTCTTC.

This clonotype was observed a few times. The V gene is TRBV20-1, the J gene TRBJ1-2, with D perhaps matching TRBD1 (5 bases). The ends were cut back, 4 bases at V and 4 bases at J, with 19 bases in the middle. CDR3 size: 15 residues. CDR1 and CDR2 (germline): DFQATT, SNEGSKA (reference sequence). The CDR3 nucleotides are TGCAGTGCTATAGACAGACAGCGACCGATCTATGGCTACACCTTC. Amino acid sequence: CSAIDRQRPIYGYTF.

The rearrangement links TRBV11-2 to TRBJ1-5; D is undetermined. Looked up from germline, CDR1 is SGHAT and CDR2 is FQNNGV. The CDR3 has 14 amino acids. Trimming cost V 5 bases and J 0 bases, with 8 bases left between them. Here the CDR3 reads CASSALNSNQPQHF. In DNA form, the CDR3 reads TGTGCCAGCAGCGCGCTCAATAGCAATCAGCCCCAGCATTTT. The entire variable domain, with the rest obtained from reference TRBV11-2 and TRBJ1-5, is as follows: EAGVAQSPRYKIIEKRQSVAFWCNPISGHATLYWYQQILGQGPKLLIQFQNNGVVDDSQLPKDRFSAERLKGVDSTLKIQPAKLEDSAVYLCASSALNSNQPQHFGDGTRLSIL.

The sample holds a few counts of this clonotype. CDR3 in amino acids: CASSLGTAGANVLTF. The CDR3 DNA reads as TGTGCCAGCAGCCTCGGGACAGCTGGGGCCAACGTCCTGACTTTC. J is TRBJ2-6 and V is TRBV7-9; 7 positions match TRBD1. The CDR3 covers 15 residues. V shed 5 bases, J shed 2 bases, and the junction held 3 bases outside the gene matches. CDR1 SEHNR and CDR2 FQNEAQ come from the germline V gene (reference sequence). Drawing the rest from reference TRBV7-9 and TRBJ2-6, the complete variable domain is DTGVSQNPRHKITKRGQNVTFRCDPISEHNRLYWYRQTLGQGPEFLTYFQNEAQLEKSRLLSDRFSAERPKGSFSTLEIQRTEQGDSAMYLCASSLGTAGANVLTFGAGSRLTVL.

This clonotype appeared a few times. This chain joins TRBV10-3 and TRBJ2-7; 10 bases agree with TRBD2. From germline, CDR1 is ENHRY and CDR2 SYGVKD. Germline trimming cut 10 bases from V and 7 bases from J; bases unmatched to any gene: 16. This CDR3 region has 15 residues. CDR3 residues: CATLKPSGSFGEQYF. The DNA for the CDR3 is TGTGCCACCCTGAAACCTAGCGGGAGTTTCGGTGAGCAGTACTTC.

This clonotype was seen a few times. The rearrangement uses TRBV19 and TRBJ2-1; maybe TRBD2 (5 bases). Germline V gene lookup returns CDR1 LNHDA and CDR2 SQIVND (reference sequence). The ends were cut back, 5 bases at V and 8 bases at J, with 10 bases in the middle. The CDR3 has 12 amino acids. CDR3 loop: CASSEGRHEQFF. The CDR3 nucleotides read TGTGCCAGTAGTGAAGGGAGACATGAGCAGTTCTTC.

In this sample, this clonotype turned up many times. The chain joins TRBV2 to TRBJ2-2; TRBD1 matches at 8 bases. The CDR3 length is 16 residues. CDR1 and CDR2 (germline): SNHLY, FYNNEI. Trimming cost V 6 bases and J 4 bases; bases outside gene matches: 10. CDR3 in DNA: TGTGCCAGCAGATCGGACAGGGCTGGCGGCACCGGGGAGCTGTTTTTT. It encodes CASRSDRAGGTGELFF.